A single sample is the source of the 17 T cell receptor beta chains below, sequenced in a study of cytomegalovirus exposure and HLA in healthy donors. Using immunoSEQ multiplex PCR, the repertoire was profiled, and TCRdb retains in-frame clones only, with some absent. The sample lists about 160,000 clones; approximately 87% were seen once. Sequencing was performed on PBMCs. Every receptor here comes from a woman aged 25 to 39 in good health and CMV-seronegative.

The rearrangement links TRBV11-2 to TRBJ1-4; no clear D. Trimming took off 5 bases at V and 8 bases at J, with 15 bases between the two ends. Germline values: CDR1 SGHAT, CDR2 FQNNGV. The CDR3 is 14 amino acids. The CDR3 nucleotides read TGTGCCAGCAGCCCCGGGCCCAAGTCGGAAAAACTGTTTTTT. It specifies CASSPGPKSEKLFF.

This rearrangement joins TRBV6-1 to TRBJ2-1; D is perhaps TRBD1 (5 bases). The germline V gene has CDR1 MNHNS and CDR2 SASEGT. The CDR3 is 16 residues long. Trimming removed 1 base from V and 8 bases from J, with 18 bases in between. CDR3 sequence reads: CASSEVIGQSGDEQFF. The CDR3 DNA reads as TGTGCCAGCAGTGAAGTTATAGGACAATCGGGCGATGAGCAGTTCTTC.

The CDR3 sequence is CASSLTEGDSGNTIYF. The CDR3 nucleotides are TGTGCCAGCAGCTTAACGGAGGGCGACTCTGGAAACACCATATATTTT. V gene TRBV7-9 combines with J gene TRBJ1-3; D not resolved. This CDR3 spans 16 amino acids. Germline CDR1 SEHNR, CDR2 FQNEAQ (reference sequence). The V end was cut by 2 bases, the J end by 0 bases, with 11 bases between.

V gene TRBV27 combines with J gene TRBJ2-7, with D tentatively TRBD2 (6 bases). This CDR3 has 14 residues. Germline CDR1 reads MNHEY; CDR2 reads SMNVEV (reference sequence). V shed 6 bases and J shed 0 bases, with 12 bases lying between them. CDR3 bases: TGTGCCAGCAGATGGGCGGACTACTCCTACGAGCAGTACTTC. Translating gives CASRWADYSYEQYF.

CDR3 nucleotide sequence: TGTGCCACCAGCAGAGGCCCGAATGAGCAGTTCTTC. Protein sequence: CATSRGPNEQFF. The chain employs TRBV15 and TRBJ2-1; no clear D gene. The V and J ends lost 1 base and 7 bases respectively, with 5 bases between them. Germline assignment: CDR1 LNHNV and CDR2 YYDKDF (reference sequence). The CDR3 sequence is 12 residues long.

The rearrangement joins TRBV4-2 to TRBJ2-5, with D perhaps TRBD1 (5 bases). The CDR3 length is 15 residues. CDR1 LGHNA and CDR2 YNFKEQ come from the germline V gene. Trimming took off 3 bases at V and 1 base at J, with 12 bases between the two ends. The CDR3 loop reads CASSHEQGFQETQYF. DNA for the CDR3: TGTGCCAGCAGCCACGAGCAGGGATTCCAAGAGACCCAGTACTTC.

The rearrangement uses TRBV28 and TRBJ1-4; no reliable D call. The CDR3 runs 14 residues. The V end was cut by 5 bases, the J end by 8 bases, with 15 bases between. Germline V gene lookup returns CDR1 MDHEN and CDR2 SYDVKM. CDR3 nucleotides: TGTGCCAGCAGTCCCGACCCGACGGGGGAAAAACTGTTTTTT. This sequence encodes CASSPDPTGEKLFF. Filled out from reference TRBV28 and TRBJ1-4, the complete variable domain reads DVKVTQSSRYLVKRTGEKVFLECVQDMDHENMFWYRQDPGLGLRLIYFSYDVKMKEKGDIPEGYSVSREKKERFSLILESASTNQTSMYLCASSPDPTGEKLFFGSGTQLSVL.

This sequence joins TRBV5-6 and TRBJ2-1; 12 nucleotides line up with TRBD2. With V trimmed by 3 bases and J by 10 bases, 17 bases remained unmatched. This CDR3 comprises 18 residues. Germline V gene data show CDR1 as SGHDT and CDR2 as YYEEEE. CDR3 sequence (DNA): TGTGCCAGCAGCTCAACAATATTTGGACTAGCGGGATCGGGGGAGCAGTTCTTC. Translation: CASSSTIFGLAGSGEQFF.

The chain uses TRBV5-4 and TRBJ1-1; 9 positions agree with TRBD1. Trimming cost V 3 bases and J 0 bases; bases outside gene matches: 3. The length of the CDR3 is 15 residues. The germline V gene encodes CDR1 SGHNT and CDR2 YYREEE (reference sequence). In nucleotides, the CDR3 is TGTGCCAGCAGCTCCGGGGACAGGGTGAACACTGAAGCTTTCTTT. As protein: CASSSGDRVNTEAFF.

The V gene is TRBV18, the J gene TRBJ1-2, with 9 bases that match TRBD1. From germline, CDR1 is KGHSH and CDR2 LQKENI. This CDR3 spans 14 amino acids. J gave up 8 bases and V 1 base, and 5 bases lay outside the gene matches. CDR3 bases: TGTGCCAGCTCACCACTTGGGACAGGGTACGGCTACACCTTC. This encodes CASSPLGTGYGYTF.

The chain joins TRBV7-2 to TRBJ2-2; a weak D match, TRBD1 (5 bases). Trimming took off 5 bases at V and 4 bases at J, with 17 bases between the two ends. In germline, CDR1 is SGHTA, CDR2 FQGNSA. The CDR3 covers 16 residues. The CDR3: CASSPLKTGGTGELFF. For the CDR3, the DNA is TGTGCCAGCAGCCCTTTAAAAACAGGTGGCACCGGGGAGCTGTTTTTT.

The chain couples TRBV29-1 to TRBJ1-1, with D possibly being TRBD1 (6 bases). V dropped 5 bases and J dropped 6 bases, with 16 bases sitting between them. The CDR3 has 13 amino acids. CDR1 SQVTM and CDR2 ANQGSEA come from the germline V gene. The CDR3 DNA reads TGCAGCGTTAGGGCAGGGGATTCCGCTGAAGCTTTCTTT. It specifies CSVRAGDSAEAFF.

Regarding this clone: The sample holds other DNA sequences that translate to the same CDR3. Here the CDR3 reads CASSLGDRGRETQYF. CDR3 DNA: TGTGCCAGCAGCTTGGGGGACCGCGGGAGGGAGACCCAGTACTTC. The chain combines TRBV5-4 with TRBJ2-5, with TRBD2 matching over 8 bases. Germline CDR1 SGHNT, CDR2 YYREEE (reference sequence). The trim removed 0 bases at V and 5 bases at J, leaving 6 bases unmatched. The CDR3 totals 15 residues. Based on the CDR3 plus reference TRBV5-4 and TRBJ2-5, the full variable domain is ETGVTQSPTHLIKTRGQQVTLRCSSQSGHNTVSWYQQALGQGPQFIFQYYREEENGRGNFPPRFSGLQFPNYSSELNVNALELDDSALYLCASSLGDRGRETQYFGPGTRLLVL.

The CDR3: CASSWRGSKGNTIYF. In DNA form, the CDR3 reads TGTGCCAGCAGCTGGAGAGGCTCTAAGGGTAACACCATATATTTT. The chain is built from TRBV5-6 and TRBJ1-3; D ambiguous. CDR1 and CDR2 from the germline V gene are SGHDT and YYEEEE. The ends were cut back, 3 bases at V and 7 bases at J, with 17 bases in the middle. This CDR3 region has 15 residues.

The rearrangement uses TRBV13 and TRBJ2-3; TRBD2 matches 7 bases. CDR1 PRHDT and CDR2 FYEKMQ come from the germline V gene (reference sequence). V was pared by 3 bases and J by 5 bases, with 14 bases of the junction left unmatched. The CDR3 runs to 17 residues. CDR3 region: CASSFLKPRDYLDTQYF. In nucleotides, the CDR3 is TGTGCCAGCAGCTTCCTCAAGCCCAGGGACTACCTAGATACGCAGTATTTT. Full variable domain (missing parts from reference TRBV13 and TRBJ2-3): AAGVIQSPRHLIKEKRETATLKCYPIPRHDTVYWYQQGPGQDPQFLISFYEKMQSDKGSIPDRFSAQQFSDYHSELNMSSLELGDSALYFCASSFLKPRDYLDTQYFGPGTRLTVL.

This chain connects TRBV7-2 to TRBJ2-7; TRBD1 aligns across 7 bases. The ends lost 1 base at V and 1 base at J; junction bases unmatched: 10. CDR1 is SGHTA and CDR2 is FQGNSA in the germline V gene. CDR3 length equals 17 residues. CDR3 sequence (DNA): TGTGCCAGCAGCTTAGGGAAACCGGGACAGATATCCTACGAGCAGTACTTC. Its protein product is CASSLGKPGQISYEQYF.

The chain links TRBV6-6 to TRBJ2-5; possibly TRBD1 for D (6 bases). Germline V lookup: CDR1 MNHNY, CDR2 SVGAGI (reference sequence). The CDR3 has 13 amino acids. Trimming removed 7 bases at V and 4 bases at J, with 13 bases between. The CDR3 is CASTKRGGETQYF. For the CDR3, the DNA is TGTGCCAGCACGAAGCGAGGGGGAGAGACCCAGTACTTC.